Listed below are T cell receptor beta chains from one sample, sequenced in a study of Tregs in tolerant kidney transplant recipients. Sequenced by immunoSEQ multiplex PCR; TCRdb stores in-frame clones only, minus some. The table shows about 77,000 clones, with roughly 98% occurring only once. Material: CD4+ T cells from blood, obtained before the transplant. The origin of the receptors is a human donor who received a combined kidney and bone marrow transplant. Each CDR3 is given with its conserved first and last residue. D genes are given only for firm matches. A row's size may be missing; if present it is once, few, many or a size class.

. | TRBJ2-7 | . | TRBV5-1 | CASSLVGGPTYEQYF | TGCGCCAGCAGCTTGGTTGGGGGCCCCACCTACGAGCAGTACTTC
. | TRBJ2-5 | . | TRBV5-6 | CASSLPGNPTKETQYF | TGTGCCAGCAGCTTGCCGGGGAACCCCACCAAAGAGACCCAGTACTTC
TRBD1 | TRBJ1-4 | . | TRBV6-5 | CASTVGQGGGKLFF | TGTGCCAGCACCGTCGGACAGGGGGGCGGAAAACTGTTTTTT
. | TRBJ2-7 | . | TRBV5-1 | CASSYLTGSYEQYF | TGCGCCAGCAGCTACCTGACAGGTTCCTACGAGCAGTACTTC
TRBD1 | TRBJ1-5 | . | TRBV5-1 | CASSLGQGGNQPQHF | TGCGCCAGCAGCTTGGGGCAGGGGGGCAATCAGCCCCAGCATTTT
TRBD2 | TRBJ2-1 | . | TRBV5-4 | CATQLKGLAGGRNEQFF | TGTGCCACCCAACTCAAGGGACTAGCGGGAGGTCGGAATGAGCAGTTCTTC
. | TRBJ2-4 | . | TRBV30 | CAWTIPGAGKNIQYF | TGTGCCTGGACGATCCCAGGGGCAGGCAAAAACATTCAGTACTTC
TRBD2 | TRBJ2-3 | . | TRBV9 | CASSVDPAGGLDTQYF | TGTGCCAGCAGCGTAGATCCAGCGGGAGGGTTAGATACGCAGTATTTT
. | TRBJ1-5 | . | TRBV27 | CASSLITGSNQPQHF | TGTGCCAGCAGTCTAATCACGGGGAGCAATCAGCCCCAGCATTTT
TRBD1 | TRBJ2-7 | . | TRBV7-2 | CASNPGQYYEQYF | TGTGCCAGCAACCCGGGACAGTACTACGAGCAGTACTTC
TRBD1 | TRBJ1-5 | . | TRBV19 | CASSTQDRGQPQHF | TGTGCCAGTAGTACGCAGGACAGGGGTCAGCCCCAGCATTTT
. | TRBJ1-1 | . | TRBV28 | CASSFLPGGRTEAFF | TGTGCCAGCAGTTTCCTTCCGGGGGGGCGGACTGAAGCTTTCTTT
. | TRBJ1-1 | few | TRBV14 | CASSGHLNTEAFF | TGTGCCAGTAGTGGACACCTGAACACTGAAGCTTTCTTT
TRBD2 | TRBJ2-1 | . | TRBV7-8 | CASSLTTSRYEQFF | TGTGCCAGCAGCCTAACGACTAGCAGGTATGAGCAGTTCTTC
TRBD2 | TRBJ2-5 | . | TRBV9 | CASSSGLAEETQYF | TGTGCCAGCAGCTCCGGACTAGCGGAAGAGACCCAGTACTTC
TRBD1 | TRBJ1-1 | few | TRBV11-2 | CASSFQGAVEAFF | TGTGCCAGCAGCTTTCAGGGGGCGGTTGAAGCTTTCTTT
. | TRBJ2-5 | . | TRBV19 | CASSILYGLETQYF | TGTGCCAGTAGTATTTTGTATGGGCTGGAGACCCAGTACTTC
. | TRBJ2-2 | once | TRBV7-2 | CASSYSGANTGELFF | TGTGCCAGCAGCTACTCAGGGGCGAACACCGGGGAGCTGTTTTTT
TRBD2 | TRBJ2-1 | . | TRBV4-1 | CASSLTEATSGAYNEQFF | TGCGCCAGCAGCCTTACTGAGGCAACTAGCGGGGCCTACAATGAGCAGTTCTTC
TRBD2 | TRBJ2-1 | . | TRBV19 | CASSIPGTTYYNEQFF | TGTGCCAGTAGTATCCCTGGGACTACCTACTACAATGAGCAGTTCTTC
. | TRBJ1-6 | . | TRBV7-3 | CASSFTGQNSPLHF | TGTGCCAGCAGTTTTACCGGACAGAATTCACCCCTCCACTTT
TRBD2 | TRBJ2-5 | . | TRBV2 | CASSLGLAGGETQYF | TGTGCCAGCAGCCTCGGACTAGCGGGAGGAGAGACCCAGTACTTC